These T cell receptor beta chains were read from a single sample in a study of blood T cells in healthy people across ages. TCRdb independently ran MiXCR on the 5' RACE reads; one entry per CDR3 protein. The data contain 850,000 to 1,000,000 distinct CDR3 sequences, roughly half of them singletons. The sample consisted of blood. These receptors were obtained from a woman aged 55-70 years in good health. The CDR3 runs from the conserved cysteine through the conserved F or W. A D gene is named only where the DNA matches it firmly. Some rows mark clone size as missing; the rest say once, few, many or name a class of expanded clone.

D gene | J gene | V gene | clone size | CDR3 DNA | CDR3 protein
NA | TRBJ1-5 | TRBV6-5 | few | TGTGCCAGCAGCGCGTCACTAAGGAATCAGCCCCAGCATTTT | CASSASLRNQPQHF
TRBD1 | TRBJ2-5 | TRBV6-5 | NA | TGTGCCAGCAGTAGAGGGACAGACCAAGAGACCCAGTACTTC | CASSRGTDQETQYF
NA | TRBJ1-6 | TRBV3-1 | NA | TGTGCCAGCAGCCAGGGGACGGCGGACTCACCCCTCCACTTT | CASSQGTADSPLHF
NA | TRBJ2-7 | TRBV18 | NA | TGTGCCAGCCTCGGGACGCACGAGCAGTACTTC | CASLGTHEQYF
TRBD2 | TRBJ2-7 | TRBV13 | few | TGTGCCAGCAGCTTCGGCGGGAGGGCCAGATACGAGCAGTACTTC | CASSFGGRARYEQYF
NA | TRBJ2-1 | TRBV4-1 | few | TGCGCCAGCAGCTCCAGGACGGCTGTGTACAATGAGCAGTTCTTC | CASSSRTAVYNEQFF
NA | TRBJ2-7 | TRBV30 | NA | TGTGCCTGGAGTCGGGAGAGCTCCTACGAGCAGTACTTC | CAWSRESSYEQYF
TRBD2 | TRBJ2-5 | TRBV7-2 | few | TGTGCCAGCAGCTTAGCGGGTCTAGCGGTTGGAGAGACCCAGTACTTC | CASSLAGLAVGETQYF
TRBD1 | TRBJ2-7 | TRBV29-1 | NA | TGCAGCGTTGTTAGGGGGCGGTACGAGCAGTACTTC | CSVVRGRYEQYF
NA | TRBJ2-1 | TRBV7-2 | NA | TGTGCCAGCAACCCACGGGGGCTAACCGATGAGCAGTTCTTC | CASNPRGLTDEQFF
NA | TRBJ1-2 | TRBV7-2 | once | TGTGCCAGCAGCCCACACTATGGCTACACCTTC | CASSPHYGYTF
TRBD1 | TRBJ2-5 | TRBV2 | NA | TGTGCCAGCAGGAATCCTAGAGGGGCTCACAGGGGAAAAGAGACCCAGTACTTC | CASRNPRGAHRGKETQYF
NA | TRBJ1-2 | TRBV20-1 | NA | TGCAGTGCCACGGCTAGCTATGGCTACACCTTC | CSATASYGYTF
NA | TRBJ2-7 | TRBV20-1 | few | TGCAGTGCTAGAGCCCCCCAAGGTCCCTACGAGCAGTACTTC | CSARAPQGPYEQYF
NA | TRBJ2-7 | TRBV7-9 | NA | TGTGCCAGCAGCCCTCCTGAATGGGGGCGGGCAATCAACGAGCAGTACTTC | CASSPPEWGRAINEQYF
NA | TRBJ2-3 | TRBV7-3 | NA | TGTGGCAGCAGTAAATCAGGACAGAGCACAGATACGCAGTATTTT | CGSSKSGQSTDTQYF
NA | TRBJ1-5 | TRBV15 | NA | TGTGCCACCAGCACTGCATCCGGTTATAGCAATCAGCCCCAGCATTTT | CATSTASGYSNQPQHF
NA | TRBJ2-7 | TRBV20-1 | few | TGCAGTGCTAGGGAGGGTCGGGACGTTTCCTACGAGCAGTACTTC | CSAREGRDVSYEQYF
NA | TRBJ2-7 | TRBV6-5 | NA | TGTGCCAGCAGTTTATCCGGGGAATCCCCGAATGAGCAGTACTTC | CASSLSGESPNEQYF
TRBD1 | TRBJ1-1 | TRBV2 | NA | TGTGCCAGCAGTGCCGGACAGGGAGCCTTTGAAGCTTTCTTT | CASSAGQGAFEAFF
TRBD1 | TRBJ2-3 | TRBV11-2 | NA | TGTGCCAGCAAGACTTATGTTGGGACAGCGGCCACAGATACGCAGTATTTT | CASKTYVGTAATDTQYF
NA | TRBJ2-5 | TRBV4-2 | few | TGTGCCAGCAGCCAAGCAGCACACCAAGAGACCCAGTACTTC | CASSQAAHQETQYF
NA | TRBJ2-7 | TRBV6-2/TRBV6-3 | few | TGTGCCAGCAGGTCGTCCCCCTCTACCTACGAGCAGTACTTC | CASRSSPSTYEQYF
NA | TRBJ1-2 | TRBV28 | few | TGTGCCAGCAGTTTAACATTCGACGGACGATATGGCTACACCTTC | CASSLTFDGRYGYTF
NA | TRBJ2-4 | TRBV7-2 | NA | TGTGCCAGCAGCTTAGTCAGAGGGGGGGGGCAAGACATTCAGTACTTC | CASSLVRGGGQDIQYF
TRBD2 | TRBJ2-7 | TRBV14 | NA | TGTGCCAGCAGCCAAGTCGGGACTAGCGGGAGCTCCTACAATGAGCAGTACTTC | CASSQVGTSGSSYNEQYF
NA | TRBJ2-1 | TRBV25-1 | few | TGTGCCAGCAGTCGCCTAGAAACTATGGGAAATGAGCAGTTCTTC | CASSRLETMGNEQFF
TRBD1 | TRBJ2-7 | TRBV7-8 | few | TGTGCCAGCAGCGCCGGGGACAGGCGCCACGAGCAGTACTTC | CASSAGDRRHEQYF
NA | TRBJ2-7 | TRBV5-1 | NA | TGCGCCAGCAGCCGGTCCGTTCCCCCTGACGAGCAGTACTTC | CASSRSVPPDEQYF
NA | TRBJ2-7 | TRBV4-2 | NA | TGTGCCAGCAGCCAAGTAGAGAGATTCGAGCAGTACTTC | CASSQVERFEQYF
NA | TRBJ2-7 | TRBV9 | once | TGTGCCAGCCCGGAGGGGCTCAACGAGCAGTACTTC | CASPEGLNEQYF
NA | TRBJ1-6 | TRBV7-6 | NA | TGTGCCAGCAGCCCCGCGGGGGGAAGTAATTCACCCCTCCACTTT | CASSPAGGSNSPLHF
NA | TRBJ2-7 | TRBV7-2 | NA | TGTGCCAGCAGCTCCACTCCGGGACAATCCTACGAGCAGTACTTC | CASSSTPGQSYEQYF
NA | TRBJ2-5 | TRBV25-1 | few | TGTGCCAGCAGTGAATCCCGGGGTTTGCAAGAGACCCAGTACTTC | CASSESRGLQETQYF
TRBD2 | TRBJ2-1 | TRBV10-2 | NA | TGCGCCAGTACACAGCGGGAACATGGTGAGCAGTTCTTC | CASTQREHGEQFF
TRBD1 | TRBJ2-7 | TRBV11-3 | many | TGTGCCAGCAGCCGTGGACAGGGAAGCTCCTACGAGCAGTACTTC | CASSRGQGSSYEQYF
TRBD2 | TRBJ2-7 | TRBV20-1 | NA | TGCAGTACGGGGACTAGAAGTTCGCACGAGCAGTACTTC | CSTGTRSSHEQYF
TRBD2 | TRBJ2-7 | TRBV7-2 | NA | TGTGCCACTACGGGGGGGGTAAATTACCGGCAGTACTTC | CATTGGVNYRQYF
TRBD1 | TRBJ2-7 | TRBV12-5 | NA | TGTGCTAGTGGTTTGGTAATGGGACAGTACAATGAGCAGTACTTC | CASGLVMGQYNEQYF
NA | TRBJ2-7 | TRBV6-2/TRBV6-3 | NA | TGTGCCAGCAGTTACTCGACACTGGGCGAGCAGTACTTC | CASSYSTLGEQYF
NA | TRBJ1-4 | TRBV14 | NA | TGTGCCAGCAGCGGCGACCCTAGGGGCGAAAAACTGTTTTTT | CASSGDPRGEKLFF
NA | TRBJ2-7 | TRBV4-3 | NA | TGCGCCAGCAGCCTTCCCGGACTATTTTGTTACGAGCAGTACTTC | CASSLPGLFCYEQYF
NA | TRBJ2-7 | TRBV11-1 | NA | TGTGCCAGCAGCCTAAGAAGACTAAACTACGAGCAGTACTTC | CASSLRRLNYEQYF
TRBD2 | TRBJ2-1 | TRBV4-2 | NA | TGTGCCAGCAGCCGTCGACCGGGACTAGCGGGAGGGCCGGGTGAGCAGTTCTTC | CASSRRPGLAGGPGEQFF
NA | TRBJ2-3 | TRBV2 | NA | TGTGCCAGCAGGCTACCAGCGGGCCGCACAGATACGCAGTATTTT | CASRLPAGRTDTQYF